A single sample gave rise to the 21 T cell receptor beta chains below, sequenced in a study of blood T cells in healthy people across ages. A second PCR, run for about 7 to 11 cycles, used a sample-barcoded 5' primer plus a J-beta primer mix. TCRdb called the 5' RACE reads again in MiXCR, with one record for every CDR3 protein. The data contain hundreds of thousands of distinct CDR3 sequences, under 30% of them singletons. The data were also submitted as part of a second study, on T cells of mothers and their children.

Material for sequencing was blood. Every receptor here comes from a boy under 18 in good health.

This clonotype was counted a few times. The rearrangement links TRBV6-1 to TRBJ1-6; 7 bases agree with TRBD1. The V segment lost 0 bases and the J segment 9 bases; nucleotides outside the gene matches: 14. The CDR3 loop spans 18 amino acids. Germline V gene data show CDR1 as MNHNS and CDR2 as SASEGT. The CDR3 DNA reads TGTGCCAGCAGTGAAGCGCGGGTAACAGGGGCCCTACCTTCACCCCTCCACTTT. Its protein product is CASSEARVTGALPSPLHF.

V is TRBV18 and J is TRBJ2-7; 7 nucleotides agree with TRBD1. Germline V gives CDR1 KGHSH, CDR2 LQKENI. This CDR3 region has 17 residues. V dropped 0 bases and J dropped 0; count of bases not matched to a gene: 8. CDR3 nucleotide sequence: TGTGCCAGCTCACCACCGACCGGGACAGCGAGCTCCTACGAGCAGTACTTC. It is translated as CASSPPTGTASSYEQYF.

CDR3 sequence (DNA): TGCAGTGCTAGGATTTCCGGGTACGCTGAAGCTTTCTTT. It specifies CSARISGYAEAFF. The V gene is TRBV20-1, the J gene TRBJ1-1, with no clear D. Trimming took 3 bases from V and 6 from J, leaving 14 bases between them. Germline lookup yields CDR1 DFQATT and CDR2 SNEGSKA (reference sequence). The CDR3 is made up of 13 amino acids.

This clonotype appeared a few times. The chain has TRBV28 and TRBJ1-4, with 9 bases identical to TRBD1. Trimming took 3 bases from V and 5 from J; bases not matched to a gene: 1. This CDR3 has 14 residues. Looked up from germline, CDR1 is MDHEN and CDR2 is SYDVKM. Written as DNA, the CDR3 is TGTGCCAGCAGTTTTGGGACAGGGAATGAAAAACTGTTTTTT. This translates into CASSFGTGNEKLFF.

There are a few counts of this clonotype. V is TRBV28 and J is TRBJ2-1; no reliable D call. From germline, CDR1 is MDHEN and CDR2 SYDVKM. V was cut by 5 bases and J by 7 bases, with 15 bases left in between. The CDR3 covers 14 residues. CDR3 sequence: CASSPRVTVNEQFF. The DNA for the CDR3 is TGTGCCAGCAGTCCAAGAGTCACAGTTAATGAGCAGTTCTTC.

The chain joins TRBV24-1 to TRBJ2-5; TRBD1 matches at 10 bases. Germline V gene sequence: CDR1 KGHDR, CDR2 SFDVKD. This CDR3 has 14 residues. The V gene end was trimmed by 7 bases and the J gene end by 4 bases; junction bases not matched to a gene: 5. CDR3 sequence: CATSRDRGLETQYF. The CDR3 DNA reads TGTGCCACCAGCCGGGACAGGGGTTTAGAGACCCAGTACTTC.

The genes are TRBV5-5 and TRBJ2-1; 8 bases match TRBD2. This CDR3 comprises 14 residues. From germline, CDR1 is SGHKS and CDR2 YYEKEE (reference sequence). After removal of 0 bases from V and 9 bases from J, the junction contained 5 bases not matched to a gene. In nucleotides, the CDR3 is TGTGCCAGCAGCTTGGCGGGAGGGCCTGGTGAGCAGTTCTTC. Its protein is CASSLAGGPGEQFF.

CDR3 in amino acids: CASSLLGTGSYNEQFF. Here the CDR3 DNA reads TGTGCCAGCAGTTTACTCGGCACAGGCTCCTACAATGAGCAGTTCTTC. The chain combines TRBV27 with TRBJ2-1; the D gene is possibly TRBD1 (5 bases). V dropped 2 bases and J dropped 0 bases, with 11 bases sitting between them. Germline loops: CDR1 MNHEY, CDR2 SMNVEV (reference sequence). This CDR3 region has 16 residues.

This clonotype has only a few counts. V gene TRBV6-2 or TRBV6-3 combines with J gene TRBJ2-1; possibly TRBD2 for D (6 bases). The CDR3 is 13 amino acids. Trimming left V 2 bases short and J 8 bases short, with 10 bases between. The germline V gene has CDR1 MNHEY and CDR2 SVGEGT. For the CDR3, the DNA is TGTGCCAGCAGTTACCCATGGGGGGATGAGCAGTTCTTC. Translating gives CASSYPWGDEQFF.

The V and J genes are TRBV12-3 or TRBV12-4 and TRBJ2-3, with TRBD2 identical over 12 bases. The ends lost 3 bases at V and 5 bases at J; junction bases unmatched: 9. This CDR3 has 17 amino acids. Here the CDR3 DNA reads TGTGCCAGCAGTTTCCCTAGCGGGGGGGCCGCGGTAGATACGCAGTATTTT. It translates to CASSFPSGGAAVDTQYF.

This clonotype was picked up a small number of times. V gene TRBV3-1 combines with J gene TRBJ2-5, with D maybe TRBD1 (5 bases). Germline CDR1 is LGHDT and CDR2 is YNNKEL (reference sequence). The CDR3 is made up of 14 amino acids. Trimming removed 4 bases from V and 0 bases from J, with 9 bases in between. This CDR3 reads CASSPPTDQETQYF. The CDR3 bases are TGTGCCAGCAGCCCACCGACAGACCAAGAGACCCAGTACTTC.

This clonotype was recorded a few times. This chain joins TRBV19 and TRBJ2-7; D is unclear. The CDR3 runs to 11 residues. CDR1 and CDR2 from the germline V gene are LNHDA and SQIVND (reference sequence). Trimming took 7 bases from V and 3 from J, leaving 7 bases between them. The CDR3 loop reads CASTDFYEQYF. The CDR3 DNA reads TGTGCCAGTACCGATTTCTACGAGCAGTACTTC. The full variable domain, in which reference TRBV19 and TRBJ2-7 provide the parts outside the CDR3, is DGGITQSPKYLFRKEGQNVTLSCEQNLNHDAMYWYRQDPGQGLRLIYYSQIVNDFQKGDIAEGYSVSREKKESFPLTVTSAQKNPTAFYLCASTDFYEQYFGPGTRLTVT.

The table lists this clonotype with a few counts. The chain is built from TRBV6-2 or TRBV6-3 and TRBJ2-2; possible D gene TRBD1, 6 bases. This CDR3 is 15 amino acids long. Germline CDR1 and CDR2: MNHEY and SVGEGT. The V end was cut by 2 bases, the J end by 6 bases, with 13 bases between. The CDR3 coding sequence is TGTGCCAGCAGTTACGGTACAGGGAAGGCCGGGGAGCTGTTTTTT. Translated, it gives CASSYGTGKAGELFF.

This clonotype has more than one count but fewer than ten. This sequence joins TRBV7-9 and TRBJ1-1; D is unresolved. Germline V lookup: CDR1 SEHNR, CDR2 FQNEAQ (reference sequence). V shed 1 base and J shed 6 bases, with 9 bases lying between them. The CDR3 has 13 amino acids. In DNA form, the CDR3 reads TGTGCCAGCAGCTTAGGGTTAGGGTCTGAAGCTTTCTTT. Amino acid sequence: CASSLGLGSEAFF.

This clonotype occurred a few times. The chain recombines TRBV20-1 with TRBJ2-3; 10 bases map to TRBD2. The germline gives CDR1 DFQATT, CDR2 SNEGSKA (reference sequence). After removal of 0 bases from V and 3 bases from J, the junction contained 6 bases not matched to a gene. CDR3 length: 16 residues. In nucleotides, the CDR3 is TGCAGTGCTAGAGATGCGTCTAGCGGGAGTACAGATACGCAGTATTTT. It specifies CSARDASSGSTDTQYF.

The chain links TRBV6-5 to TRBJ1-1; 7 bases are a match to TRBD1. The germline gives CDR1 MNHEY, CDR2 SVGAGI. The CDR3 is 14 residues long. The J segment lost 5 bases and the V segment lost 7 bases, leaving 10 bases of the junction unmatched. CDR3 sequence reads: CASNSDRVGTEAFF. The DNA for the CDR3 is TGTGCCAGCAATTCCGACAGGGTTGGGACTGAAGCTTTCTTT.

This clonotype was detected only a few times. The junction differs from germline at one of its ends, possibly a read error. This chain uses TRBV7-9 with TRBJ1-2; TRBD1 matches at 7 bases. This CDR3 contains 15 residues. Per germline, CDR1 SEHNR and CDR2 FQNEAQ (reference sequence). The CDR3 reads CASSLAIRTGYGCTF. The CDR3 nucleotides read TGTGCCAGCAGCTTAGCGATTAGGACAGGCTATGGCTGCACCTTC.

This clonotype was picked up a small number of times. This chain uses TRBV2 with TRBJ2-4; 9 bases align to TRBD1. CDR3 length: 14 residues. V lost 7 bases, J lost 6 bases, and 7 bases stayed unmatched. Per germline, CDR1 SNHLY and CDR2 FYNNEI. The DNA for the CDR3 is TGTGCCAGCATGAACAGGGGGCGCATAAACATTCAGTACTTC. Its translation: CASMNRGRINIQYF.

This clonotype was recorded a few times. The chain recombines TRBV7-2 with TRBJ1-1; 7 bases map to TRBD1. Germline V CDR1 and CDR2: SGHTA, FQGNSA. The V and J ends lost 0 bases and 6 bases, in that order; junction bases with no gene match: 4. The CDR3 runs 14 residues. The CDR3 DNA sequence: TGTGCCAGCAGCTTAGCAGGGGGCGCTTCTGAAGCTTTCTTT. It translates to CASSLAGGASEAFF.

Only a few counts were recorded for this clonotype. The CDR3: CASSQAGGRTEQFF. The DNA of the CDR3 is TGTGCCAGCAGCCAAGCGGGGGGGCGCACTGAGCAGTTCTTC. This sequence joins TRBV3-1 and TRBJ2-1, with 8 nucleotides matching TRBD2. The germline CDR1 and CDR2 sequences are LGHDT and YNNKEL (reference sequence). Trimming at V came to 1 base and at J to 9 bases, leaving 5 bases not matched to a gene. There are 14 residues in the CDR3.

This clonotype was counted only a few times. The V call is TRBV6-2 or TRBV6-3, the J call TRBJ2-5; 11 nucleotides match TRBD2. The CDR3 runs to 16 residues. From germline, CDR1 is MNHEY and CDR2 SVGEGT. J gave up 4 bases and V 4 bases, and 8 bases lay outside the gene matches. The CDR3 loop reads CASSSRTSGQSETQYF. CDR3 bases: TGTGCCAGCAGTTCCCGGACTAGCGGGCAATCAGAGACCCAGTACTTC.